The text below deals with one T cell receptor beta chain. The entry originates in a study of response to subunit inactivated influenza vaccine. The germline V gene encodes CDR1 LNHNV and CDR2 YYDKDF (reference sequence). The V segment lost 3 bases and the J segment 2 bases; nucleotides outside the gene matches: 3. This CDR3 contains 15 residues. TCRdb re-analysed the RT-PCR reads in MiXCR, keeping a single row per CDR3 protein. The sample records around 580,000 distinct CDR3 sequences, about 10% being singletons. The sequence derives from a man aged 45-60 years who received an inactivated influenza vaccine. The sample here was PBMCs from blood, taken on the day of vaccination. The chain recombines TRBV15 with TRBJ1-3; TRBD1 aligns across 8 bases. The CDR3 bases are TGTGCCACCAGCAGGACCAGGGGGCCTGGAAACACCATATATTTT. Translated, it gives CATSRTRGPGNTIYF.